This T cell receptor beta chain stems from a study of cytomegalovirus exposure and HLA in healthy donors. The PCR used 60 Vbeta and 13 Jbeta primers. Generated by immunoSEQ multiplex PCR, the TCRdb table keeps only in-frame clones and is missing some. Among around 200,000 clones, 60% to 85% were seen once, and the ten largest hold around a sixth. Study-wide results and caveats: Later analysis demonstrated an association between a missense DCLRE1C variant and TCR beta V- and J-gene trimming.

Trimming removed 7 bases from V and 2 bases from J, with 15 bases in between. Germline values: CDR1 SNHLY, CDR2 FYNNEI. The CDR3 runs to 15 residues. Note on this clone: The antigen is not known.

Sequencing was performed on PBMCs. This chain connects TRBV2 to TRBJ1-5; D might be TRBD1 (6 bases). The receptor comes from a man in his forties in good health and CMV-seronegative. CDR3: CASNTGSGGNQPQHF. In DNA form, the CDR3 reads TGTGCCAGCAATACGGGATCAGGGGGCAATCAGCCCCAGCATTTT. The complete variable domain, with remaining parts taken from reference TRBV2 and TRBJ1-5, reads EPEVTQTPSHQVTQMGQEVILRCVPISNHLYFYWYRQILGQKVEFLVSFYNNEISEKSEIFDDQFSVERPDGSNFTLKIRSTKLEDSAMYFCASNTGSGGNQPQHFGDGTRLSIL.